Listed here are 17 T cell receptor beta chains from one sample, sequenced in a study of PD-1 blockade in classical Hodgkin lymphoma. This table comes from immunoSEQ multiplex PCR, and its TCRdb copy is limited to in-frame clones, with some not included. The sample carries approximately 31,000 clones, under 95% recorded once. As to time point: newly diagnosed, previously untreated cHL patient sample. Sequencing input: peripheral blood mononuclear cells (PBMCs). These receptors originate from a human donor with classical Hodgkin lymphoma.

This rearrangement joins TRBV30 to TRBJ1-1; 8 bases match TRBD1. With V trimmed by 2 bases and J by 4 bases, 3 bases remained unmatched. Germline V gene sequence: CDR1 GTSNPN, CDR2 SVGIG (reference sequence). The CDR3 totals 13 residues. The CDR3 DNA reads TGTGCCTGGAGTATTACAGGGGGCACTGAAGCTTTCTTT. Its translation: CAWSITGGTEAFF.

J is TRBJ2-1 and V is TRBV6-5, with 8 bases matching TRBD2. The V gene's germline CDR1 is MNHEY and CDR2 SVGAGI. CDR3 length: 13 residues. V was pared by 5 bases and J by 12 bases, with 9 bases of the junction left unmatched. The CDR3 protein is CASSRNSLAGQFF. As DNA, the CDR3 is TGTGCCAGCAGTCGAAATTCCCTAGCGGGGCAGTTCTTC.

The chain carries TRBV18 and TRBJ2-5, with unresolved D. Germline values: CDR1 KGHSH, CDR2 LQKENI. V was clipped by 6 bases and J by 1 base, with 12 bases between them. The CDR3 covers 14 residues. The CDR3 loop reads CASSPGLAQETQYF. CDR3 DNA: TGTGCCAGCTCCCCTGGCCTTGCCCAAGAGACCCAGTACTTC.

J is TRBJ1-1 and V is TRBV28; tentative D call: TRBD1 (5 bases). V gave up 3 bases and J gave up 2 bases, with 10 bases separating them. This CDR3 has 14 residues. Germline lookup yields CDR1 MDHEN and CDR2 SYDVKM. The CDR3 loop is CASSFDGANTEAFF. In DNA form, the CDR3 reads TGTGCCAGCAGTTTTGACGGGGCTAACACTGAAGCTTTCTTT.

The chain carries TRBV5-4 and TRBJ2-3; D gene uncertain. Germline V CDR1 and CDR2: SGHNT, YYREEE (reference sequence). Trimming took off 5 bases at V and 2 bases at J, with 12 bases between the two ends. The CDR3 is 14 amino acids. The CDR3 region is CASRSSWNTDTQYF. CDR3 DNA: TGTGCCAGCAGGTCGAGCTGGAACACAGATACGCAGTATTTT.

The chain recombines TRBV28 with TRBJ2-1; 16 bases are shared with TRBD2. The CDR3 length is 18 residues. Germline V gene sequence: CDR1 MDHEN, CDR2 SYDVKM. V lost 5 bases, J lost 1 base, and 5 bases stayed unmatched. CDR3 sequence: CASSIGTSGRGSYNEQFF. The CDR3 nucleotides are TGTGCCAGCAGTATAGGGACTAGCGGGAGGGGTTCCTACAATGAGCAGTTCTTC.

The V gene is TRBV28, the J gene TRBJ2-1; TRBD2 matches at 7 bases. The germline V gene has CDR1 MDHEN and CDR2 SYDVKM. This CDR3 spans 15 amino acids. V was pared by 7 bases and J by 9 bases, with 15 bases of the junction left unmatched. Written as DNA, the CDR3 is TGTGCCAGCACCGATGGCGGACTAGAGTTATTTGAGCAGTTCTTC. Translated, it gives CASTDGGLELFEQFF. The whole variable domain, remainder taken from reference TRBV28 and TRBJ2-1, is DVKVTQSSRYLVKRTGEKVFLECVQDMDHENMFWYRQDPGLGLRLIYFSYDVKMKEKGDIPEGYSVSREKKERFSLILESASTNQTSMYLCASTDGGLELFEQFFGPGTRLTVL.

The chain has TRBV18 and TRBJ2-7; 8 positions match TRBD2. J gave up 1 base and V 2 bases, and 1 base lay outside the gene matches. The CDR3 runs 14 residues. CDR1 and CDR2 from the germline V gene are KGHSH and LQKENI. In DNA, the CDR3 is TGTGCCAGCTCACCAGGACTAGCTTCCTACGAGCAGTACTTC. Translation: CASSPGLASYEQYF.

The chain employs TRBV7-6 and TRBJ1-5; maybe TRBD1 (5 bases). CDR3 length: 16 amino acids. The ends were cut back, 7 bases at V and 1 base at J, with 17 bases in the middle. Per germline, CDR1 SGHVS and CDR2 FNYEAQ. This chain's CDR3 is CASTLAGGGSNQPQHF. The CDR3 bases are TGTGCCAGCACCCTTGCGGGGGGTGGGAGCAATCAGCCCCAGCATTTT. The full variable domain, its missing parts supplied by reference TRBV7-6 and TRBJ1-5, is GAGVSQSPRYKVTKRGQDVALRCDPISGHVSLYWYRQALGQGPEFLTYFNYEAQQDKSGLPNDRFSAERPEGSISTLTIQRTEQRDSAMYRCASTLAGGGSNQPQHFGDGTRLSIL.

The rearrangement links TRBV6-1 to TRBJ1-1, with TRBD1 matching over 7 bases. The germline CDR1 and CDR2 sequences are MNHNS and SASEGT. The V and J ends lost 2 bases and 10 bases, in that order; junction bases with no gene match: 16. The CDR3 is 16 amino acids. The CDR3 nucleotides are TGTGCCAGCAGTGAATATAAGGAGGGGGCGTCGTTCGGAGCTTTCTTT. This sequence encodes CASSEYKEGASFGAFF.

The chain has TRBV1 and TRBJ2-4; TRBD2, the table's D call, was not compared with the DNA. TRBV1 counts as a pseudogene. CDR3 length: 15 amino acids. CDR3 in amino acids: CTSIPGLASKNIQYF. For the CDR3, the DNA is TGCACCAGCATTCCGGGACTAGCCTCCAAAAACATTCAGTACTTC.

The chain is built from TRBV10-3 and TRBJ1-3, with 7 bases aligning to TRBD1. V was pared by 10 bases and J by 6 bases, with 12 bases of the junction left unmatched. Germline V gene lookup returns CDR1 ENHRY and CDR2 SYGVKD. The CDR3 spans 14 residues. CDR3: CATTQGPNENTIYF. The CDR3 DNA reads TGTGCCACCACACAGGGGCCAAATGAAAACACCATATATTTT.

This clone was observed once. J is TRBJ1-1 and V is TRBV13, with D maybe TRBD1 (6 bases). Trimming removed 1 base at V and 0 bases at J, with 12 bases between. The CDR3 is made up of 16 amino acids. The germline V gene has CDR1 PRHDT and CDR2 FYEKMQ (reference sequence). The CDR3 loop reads CASSLVGGPLNTEAFF. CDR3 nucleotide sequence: TGTGCCAGCAGCTTAGTAGGGGGACCGTTGAACACTGAAGCTTTCTTT.

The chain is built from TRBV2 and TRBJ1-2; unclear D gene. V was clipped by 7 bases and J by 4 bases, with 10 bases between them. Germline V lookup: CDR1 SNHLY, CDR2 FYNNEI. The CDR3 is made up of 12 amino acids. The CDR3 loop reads CASMQGGYGYTF. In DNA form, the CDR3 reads TGTGCCAGCATGCAAGGTGGCTATGGCTACACCTTC.

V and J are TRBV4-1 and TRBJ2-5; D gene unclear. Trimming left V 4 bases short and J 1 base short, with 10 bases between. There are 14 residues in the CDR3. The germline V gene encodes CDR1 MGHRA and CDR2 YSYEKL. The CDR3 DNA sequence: TGCGCCAGCAGCCGACCCTTGGTCCAAGAGACCCAGTACTTC. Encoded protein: CASSRPLVQETQYF.

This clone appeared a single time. The CDR3 protein is CASSHLTSPTQYF. The CDR3 coding sequence is TGTGCCAGCAGCCATTTGACTAGCCCAACGCAGTATTTT. This chain connects TRBV5-4 to TRBJ2-3; TRBD2 matches at 7 bases. CDR1 and CDR2 (germline): SGHNT, YYREEE (reference sequence). V shed 4 bases and J 9 bases; nucleotides not matched to a gene: 8. The CDR3 has 13 amino acids.

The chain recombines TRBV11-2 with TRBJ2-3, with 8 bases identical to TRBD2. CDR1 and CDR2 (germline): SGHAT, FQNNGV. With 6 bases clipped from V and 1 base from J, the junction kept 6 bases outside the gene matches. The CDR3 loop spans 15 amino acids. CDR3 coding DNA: TGTGCCAGCAGTCAACTAGCGGTCCGCACAGATACGCAGTATTTT. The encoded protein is CASSQLAVRTDTQYF.